This TCR beta chain was captured in a study of T-cell memory formation after mild COVID-19. Via MiXCR, TCRdb re-called the 5' RACE reads, giving one row per CDR3 protein. The sample shows about 400,000 distinct CDR3 sequences, around 24% of them seen only once. The trim removed 0 bases at V and 2 bases at J, leaving 5 bases unmatched. Germline V gene lookup returns CDR1 SGDLS and CDR2 YYNGEE. This CDR3 comprises 16 residues. This receptor was taken from an adult woman who had mild COVID-19 (a few samples of this study predate the infection). Cell type and time point are not known. Sequencing used PBMCs or a T cell subset sorted from them (not recorded which). The gene calls are TRBV9 and TRBJ2-3; 8 bases map to TRBD2. CDR3 amino acids: CASSVGGGGYTDTQYF. CDR3 nucleotides: TGTGCCAGCAGCGTAGGCGGCGGGGGGTACACAGATACGCAGTATTTT.